Below are 10 T cell receptor beta chains sequenced from a single sample in a study of T cell responses to AZD1222 COVID-19 vaccine (dated by TCRdb to 2020 to 2022). Libraries were constructed by the immunoSEQ multiplex PCR assay. The immuneACCESS repertoire file appears here via TCRdb, limited to in-frame rearrangements. These files lack a portion of the clones; in checked studies, under half of the deficit traces to unresolved V genes, and the cause of the others is not known. Recorded for this sample are 85,000 to 130,000 clones; about 90% of them occurred a single time. Around 9% of the sample goes to the ten largest clones. The time point label of this sample denotes: baseline before first vaccination. This specimen consisted of peripheral blood, obtained on day 0 of AZD1222 vaccination. Receptors were obtained from an adult in good health.

This chain connects TRBV11-2 to TRBJ2-4; possible D gene TRBD2, 6 bases. Germline values: CDR1 SGHAT, CDR2 FQNNGV. The CDR3 extends over 14 amino acids. V was cut by 1 base and J by 9 bases, with 13 bases left in between. CDR3: CASSLAWGGSIQYF. CDR3 sequence (DNA): TGTGCCAGCAGCTTAGCGTGGGGAGGCAGCATTCAGTACTTC.

This chain connects TRBV5-5 to TRBJ1-2; D remains unclear. CDR1 is SGHKS and CDR2 is YYEKEE in the germline V gene (reference sequence). The CDR3 totals 17 residues. V was clipped by 4 bases and J by 4 bases, with 23 bases between them. CDR3 DNA: TGTGCCAGCAGCCTGGGCGTCCAGACTAAAGGAGTCTATGGCTACACCTTC. Its protein product is CASSLGVQTKGVYGYTF.

The gene calls are TRBV4-2 and TRBJ1-3; no reliable D call. The germline V and J ends were trimmed by 2 bases and 3 bases, with 14 bases remaining between them. Germline V gene data show CDR1 as LGHNA and CDR2 as YNFKEQ. The CDR3 consists of 16 residues. The CDR3, as DNA: TGTGCCAGCAGCCAACAAGAGCCTGGTTTTGGAAACACCATATATTTT. Amino acids: CASSQQEPGFGNTIYF.

This chain uses TRBV3-1 (or the pseudogene TRBV3-2) with TRBJ1-4; D remains unclear. V gave up 4 bases and J gave up 3 bases, with 15 bases separating them. The length of the CDR3 is 16 residues. In germline, CDR1 is LGHDT, CDR2 YNNKEL (reference sequence). CDR3 loop: CASSLIPRGANEKLFF. In DNA, the CDR3 is TGTGCCAGCAGCCTCATACCCCGTGGGGCTAATGAAAAACTGTTTTTT.

Ten or more counts support this clone. The chain has TRBV27 and TRBJ1-1, with a tentative D call TRBD1 (5 bases). The CDR3 is made up of 15 amino acids. In germline, CDR1 is MNHEY, CDR2 SMNVEV (reference sequence). The germline V and J ends were trimmed by 0 bases and 8 bases, with 16 bases remaining between them. Here the CDR3 reads CASSLSTGGANEAFF. In DNA, the CDR3 is TGTGCCAGCAGTTTATCCACAGGAGGCGCCAACGAAGCTTTCTTT.

A note on this clone: At one end the junction does not follow the germline gene, possibly because of a read error. The rearrangement joins TRBV6-1 to TRBJ1-2; 7 bases fit TRBD1. The CDR3 extends over 12 amino acids. Germline CDR1 reads MNHNS; CDR2 reads SASEGT. The CDR3 DNA follows: TGTGCCAGCAGTGAAGGACTCCCAGGGGGAGACTTC. It codes for CASSEGLPGGDF.

V usage is TRBV24-1 and J usage is TRBJ1-1; no reliable D call. The V gene lost 5 bases and the J gene lost 1 base, with 7 bases spanning the gap. In germline, CDR1 is KGHDR, CDR2 SFDVKD. The CDR3 is 13 amino acids. The CDR3 here is CATSVGRNTEAFF. CDR3 nucleotides: TGTGCCACCAGTGTAGGAAGGAACACTGAAGCTTTCTTT.

The chain combines TRBV6-6 with TRBJ2-7; the match to TRBD1 covers 10 bases. Losses at the gene ends were 8 bases for V and 1 base for J; bases not matched to a gene: 8. From germline, CDR1 is MNHNY and CDR2 SVGAGI (reference sequence). The CDR3 consists of 15 residues. The CDR3 loop is CASCRRDRGSYEQYF. CDR3 nucleotide sequence: TGTGCCAGCTGCCGGAGGGACAGGGGATCCTACGAGCAGTACTTC.

The chain uses TRBV19 and TRBJ1-1, with D perhaps matching TRBD1 (5 bases). Germline CDR1 LNHDA, CDR2 SQIVND (reference sequence). This CDR3 comprises 16 residues. Trimming left V 7 bases short and J 3 bases short, with 21 bases between. CDR3 sequence reads: CASIAPTGAGDTEAFF. The CDR3 DNA reads TGTGCCAGTATTGCCCCGACCGGGGCCGGGGACACTGAAGCTTTCTTT.

The V and J genes are TRBV18 and TRBJ1-2; 8 bases map to TRBD1. Germline CDR1 KGHSH, CDR2 LQKENI. V dropped 1 base and J dropped 5; count of bases not matched to a gene: 6. CDR3 length: 15 amino acids. The CDR3 reads CASSPLGQVFYGYTF. The CDR3 nucleotides are TGTGCCAGCTCACCACTGGGACAGGTTTTTTATGGCTACACCTTC.